Following are 20 T cell receptor beta chains from one sample sequenced in a study of OX40 agonist ivuxolimab in advanced cancers. Clones were read by immunoSEQ multiplex PCR, and TCRdb kept only the in-frame ones, dropping some. The sample contains tens of thousands of clones, 85% to 90% of which appear only once. The source material was CD4+ or CD8+ T cells sorted from blood, sampled in a trial of the OX40 agonist ivuxolimab. The receptors were sampled from an adult with an advanced solid tumor such as melanoma, head and neck, liver or kidney cancer.

The chain uses TRBV2 and TRBJ2-5; D assignment may be TRBD1 or TRBD2 (5 bases each). The V gene's germline CDR1 is SNHLY and CDR2 FYNNEI. With 6 bases removed from V and 0 bases from J, the gap between germline ends came to 11 bases. This CDR3 is built from 14 residues. In DNA, the CDR3 is TGTGCCAGCAGAGGGACGGAGTACCAAGAGACCCAGTACTTC. This gives the protein CASRGTEYQETQYF.

J is TRBJ2-1 and V is TRBV11-2; TRBD2 agrees at 10 bases. This CDR3 comprises 19 residues. With V trimmed by 3 bases and J by 0 bases, 11 bases remained unmatched. CDR1 is SGHAT, CDR2 FQNNGV, per germline. The CDR3, as DNA: TGTGCCAGCAGCTTGGGGGCTAGCGGGGGCCTTACCTCCTACAATGAGCAGTTCTTC. This translates into CASSLGASGGLTSYNEQFF.

This chain joins TRBV4-1 and TRBJ1-3; D unclear. The CDR3 length is 15 residues. V was shortened by 0 bases and J by 2 bases, with 8 bases between the two germline ends. Germline V gene lookup returns CDR1 MGHRA and CDR2 YSYEKL. CDR3 amino acids: CASSQDNRAGNTIYF. CDR3 DNA: TGCGCCAGCAGCCAAGACAACAGAGCTGGAAACACCATATATTTT.

V is TRBV2 and J is TRBJ2-3; D perhaps matches TRBD1 (5 bases). This CDR3 has 14 amino acids. Germline CDR1 is SNHLY and CDR2 is FYNNEI. V lost 6 bases to trimming and J lost 2 bases, with 12 bases between them. The CDR3 DNA reads TGTGCCAGCAGCCTTACCAGGGTCACAGATACGCAGTATTTT. The encoded protein is CASSLTRVTDTQYF.

V usage is TRBV6-1 and J usage is TRBJ1-4; no clear D. V lost 4 bases to trimming and J lost 2 bases, with 17 bases between them. Germline loops: CDR1 MNHNS, CDR2 SASEGT. The CDR3 is 17 residues long. CDR3 sequence reads: CASSADNRQGTNEKLFF. CDR3 DNA: TGTGCCAGCAGTGCAGACAACCGTCAAGGCACTAATGAAAAACTGTTTTTT.

CDR3 loop: CASSYLAERGYNEQFF. CDR3 DNA: TGTGCCAGCAGTTACTTGGCAGAGAGAGGGTACAATGAGCAGTTCTTC. The chain joins TRBV6-6 to TRBJ2-1; possible D gene TRBD2, 5 bases. Germline V gene sequence: CDR1 MNHNY, CDR2 SVGAGI (reference sequence). The CDR3 contains 16 residues. The V and J ends lost 1 base and 4 bases respectively, with 14 bases between them.

This clone has only a few counts. This chain joins TRBV19 and TRBJ1-4; D uncertain. Trimming stripped 1 base from V and 3 bases from J, with 9 bases between. The germline gives CDR1 LNHDA, CDR2 SQIVND (reference sequence). The length of the CDR3 is 15 residues. The CDR3 sequence is CASSIGGRANEKLFF. The CDR3 DNA is TGTGCCAGTAGTATAGGCGGGCGGGCTAATGAAAAACTGTTTTTT.

The chain employs TRBV19 and TRBJ2-2; D unclear. There are 12 residues in the CDR3. Trimming took 7 bases from V and 7 from J, leaving 10 bases between them. The V gene's germline CDR1 is LNHDA and CDR2 SQIVND (reference sequence). The CDR3 is CASNSWGGELFF. The CDR3 nucleotides are TGTGCCAGTAATTCCTGGGGCGGGGAGCTGTTTTTT.

The chain uses TRBV28 and TRBJ2-7; 11 bases fit TRBD2. This CDR3 comprises 13 residues. The germline gives CDR1 MDHEN, CDR2 SYDVKM. Trimming removed 6 bases from V and 6 bases from J; junction bases left unmatched: 4. CDR3 amino acids: CASRIAGGPEQYF. The CDR3 DNA sequence: TGTGCCAGCAGAATAGCGGGGGGGCCCGAGCAGTACTTC.

This chain uses TRBV5-5 with TRBJ1-5, with D unclear. The CDR3 length is 14 residues. Germline CDR1 reads SGHKS; CDR2 reads YYEKEE (reference sequence). V lost 0 bases and J lost 4, with 8 bases in between. The CDR3 DNA reads TGTGCCAGCAGCTTGGCCATCAGTAATCAGCCCCAGCATTTT. As protein: CASSLAISNQPQHF.

The chain carries TRBV6-5 and TRBJ1-6, with 8 bases matching TRBD1. The germline CDR1 and CDR2 sequences are MNHEY and SVGAGI. The CDR3 length is 15 residues. V dropped 2 bases and J dropped 8; count of bases not matched to a gene: 5. Here the CDR3 reads CASSYGTGDHSPLHF. CDR3 nucleotides: TGTGCCAGCAGTTACGGGACAGGAGATCATTCACCCCTCCACTTT.

This chain's CDR3 is CASSPLADKNIQYF. The CDR3 coding sequence is TGTGCCAGCTCACCCCTAGCGGACAAAAACATTCAGTACTTC. V and J are TRBV18 and TRBJ2-4, with 7 bases identical to TRBD2. The CDR3 is 14 amino acids. J was trimmed by 3 bases and V by 3 bases; bases with no gene match: 2. Germline V CDR1 and CDR2: KGHSH, LQKENI. Variable domain in full (rest from reference TRBV18 and TRBJ2-4): NAGVMQNPRHLVRRRGQEARLRCSPMKGHSHVYWYRQLPEEGLKFMVYLQKENIIDESGMPKERFSAEFPKEGPSILRIQQVVRGDSAAYFCASSPLADKNIQYFGAGTRLSVL.

The chain carries TRBV9 and TRBJ2-1; D unclear. The V gene's germline CDR1 is SGDLS and CDR2 YYNGEE. Trimming pared 0 bases from V and 0 bases from J, leaving 13 bases between. The CDR3 sequence is 17 residues long. CDR3 loop: CASSVESQPTSYNEQFF. The CDR3 region has the DNA TGTGCCAGCAGCGTAGAGAGCCAACCCACCTCCTACAATGAGCAGTTCTTC.

The V gene is TRBV7-9, the J gene TRBJ2-5; TRBD2 might be the D (5 bases). The CDR3 totals 12 residues. Trimming removed 5 bases at V and 6 bases at J, with 10 bases between. CDR1 is SEHNR and CDR2 is FQNEAQ in the germline V gene (reference sequence). CDR3 loop: CASSPTGKTQYF. In nucleotides, the CDR3 is TGTGCCAGCAGCCCTACGGGAAAGACCCAGTACTTC.

This chain joins TRBV11-1 and TRBJ2-5; D may match TRBD1 or TRBD2 (5 bases each). The J call could be wrong; TRBJ2-7 is a better fit for the DNA end. The CDR3 is made up of 13 amino acids. The germline V gene has CDR1 SGHAT and CDR2 FQDESV (reference sequence). For the CDR3, the DNA is TGTGCCAGCAGCCCCGGGACGCCGTACGAGCAGTACTTC. It specifies CASSPGTPYEQYF.

This clone was observed a handful of times. The rearrangement links TRBV4-3 to TRBJ1-1; D is undetermined. The length of the CDR3 is 13 residues. Trimming removed 4 bases from V and 1 base from J, with 7 bases in between. The germline CDR1 and CDR2 sequences are LGHNA and YSLEER. The CDR3 DNA reads TGCGCCAGCAGCCTTCGGAGGAACACTGAAGCTTTCTTT. This translates into CASSLRRNTEAFF.

The gene calls are TRBV19 and TRBJ2-1, with TRBD2 matching 12 bases. The CDR3 is made up of 16 amino acids. The V gene's germline CDR1 is LNHDA and CDR2 SQIVND (reference sequence). The J segment lost 7 bases and the V segment lost 4 bases, leaving 8 bases of the junction unmatched. CDR3 nucleotides: TGTGCCAGTAGTACAACGACTAGCGGGAGATGGAATGAGCAGTTCTTC. This encodes CASSTTTSGRWNEQFF.

This chain links TRBV5-1 with TRBJ2-5, with TRBD1 identical over 7 bases. V lost 3 bases, J lost 2 bases, and 4 bases stayed unmatched. CDR1 is SGHRS and CDR2 is YFSETQ in the germline V gene. CDR3 length: 14 residues. CDR3 sequence (DNA): TGCGCCAGCAGCTACGGGACAGTACAAGAGACCCAGTACTTC. This translates into CASSYGTVQETQYF.

This rearrangement joins TRBV7-2 to TRBJ2-1; D possibly corresponds to TRBD2 (7 bases). V was clipped by 9 bases and J by 7 bases, with 16 bases between them. CDR1 and CDR2 from the germline V gene are SGHTA and FQGNSA. This CDR3 is built from 13 residues. CDR3 nucleotide sequence: TGTGCCAGTGAGGGGGGGACTGGGAATGAGCAGTTCTTC. Translated, it gives CASEGGTGNEQFF.

The chain has TRBV2 and TRBJ1-1; no reliable D call. Trimming left V 8 bases short and J 4 bases short, with 14 bases between. The CDR3 is made up of 13 amino acids. The V gene's germline CDR1 is SNHLY and CDR2 FYNNEI. This CDR3 is CASSKTVVTEAFF. Written as DNA, the CDR3 is TGTGCCAGCTCAAAAACAGTCGTCACTGAAGCTTTCTTT. The whole variable domain, filled in from reference TRBV2 and TRBJ1-1, reads EPEVTQTPSHQVTQMGQEVILRCVPISNHLYFYWYRQILGQKVEFLVSFYNNEISEKSEIFDDQFSVERPDGSNFTLKIRSTKLEDSAMYFCASSKTVVTEAFFGQGTRLTVV.